This paragraph covers one TCR beta chain sequence. Its antigen is unidentified. The data stem from a study of T-cell reconstitution after alpha-beta-depleted transplantation in children. During its preparation, the TCRbeta library received unique molecular identifiers. TCRdb reprocessed the PCR reads with MiXCR, giving one entry per CDR3 protein. The sample records just over 950,000 distinct CDR3 sequences, around 30% being singletons. V was shortened by 2 bases and J by 0 bases, with 8 bases between the two germline ends. Germline V gene lookup returns CDR1 LNHNV and CDR2 YYDKDF (reference sequence). This CDR3 spans 16 amino acids. Findings of the study overall: At day 60, the high TCRbeta diversity found in some patients originated from recipient T cells and thymic progenitors that had survived. The authors attributed T-cell counts and diversity one year after transplant mostly to newly produced T cells.

The sequencing here drew on PBMCs, mostly from graft donor cells, taken 360 days after TCRalphabeta/CD19-depleted stem cell transplant. The V and J genes are TRBV15 and TRBJ2-6; no reliable D call. This clonotype was obtained from a boy less than two years old who had a stem cell transplant for SCID, so the T cells may come from the graft donor. The CDR3 region has the DNA TGTGCCACCAGCAGATCGTTCAACTCTGGGGCCAACGTCCTGACTTTC. Protein: CATSRSFNSGANVLTF.